The TCR beta chain described here comes from a study of OX40 agonist ivuxolimab in advanced cancers. As for the study in general: Ivuxolimab, an agonistic anti-OX40 (CD134) antibody, was given to patients. Study results and limitations: Researchers report that CD8+ T cells had, on average, more expanded clones than CD4+.

As regards this clone: As yet, its antigen is unknown.

Some clones are missing from TCRdb's copy, which holds only in-frame ones; the method was immunoSEQ multiplex PCR. The data contain 40,000 to 50,000 clones, around nine tenths of them singletons. Sequencing used CD4+ or CD8+ T cells sorted from blood, obtained in a trial of the OX40 agonist ivuxolimab. The sequence derives from an adult with an advanced solid tumor such as melanoma, head and neck, liver or kidney cancer.

The CDR3 bases are TGTGCCAGTAGGTTGACAGGGGACTATGGCTACACCTTC. Translation gives CASRLTGDYGYTF. This chain uses TRBV19 with TRBJ1-2; TRBD1 matches 8 bases. J was trimmed by 3 bases and V by 6 bases; bases with no gene match: 3. The CDR3 spans 13 residues. Germline CDR1 is LNHDA and CDR2 is SQIVND (reference sequence).